This T cell receptor (beta chain) is drawn from a study of PD-1 blockade in classical Hodgkin lymphoma (dated by TCRdb to the early 2020s). Some background on the complete study: Nivolumab dosing was 3 mg/kg intravenously every 2 weeks, continuing until either disease progression or unacceptable toxicity. The study used CyTOF and TCR beta sequencing to define a peripheral blood immune signature of response to PD-1 blockade in classical Hodgkin lymphoma. The research as a whole found: Baseline TCR diversity was reported to be lower in newly diagnosed patients than in healthy donors, and even lower in relapsed/refractory patients. Trial patients with a complete response had baseline diversity similar to that of newly diagnosed patients, while partial responders and progressors had significantly lower diversity. The study was restricted to a single clinical trial cohort, and the causes of repertoire differences, possibly disease activity or prior therapy, were left undefined. A significant rise by C4D1 was seen in CD4+ but not CD8+ TCR diversity (p=0.0027 vs p=0.16), with the rise being most apparent in complete responders (p=0.02). Patients starting nivolumab less than 1 year after ASCT had lower diversity and were excluded from later analyses to avoid confounding by immune reconstitution.

The CDR3 sequence holds 15 residues, the cysteine and phenylalanine included. Just CDR3 DNA is preserved here, 45 bases in frame from base 1. Trimming removed 3 bases from V and 7 bases from J, leaving 16 bases between the germline ends. Per the germline V gene, SGHVS is the CDR1 and FQNEAQ is the CDR2. This sample's time point label indicates: cycle 1 day 1 (C1D1), immediately before nivolumab initiation. Every trial patient had relapsed after autologous stem cell transplantation, and cohorts A, B and C differed in prior brentuximab vedotin exposure. The trial cohort comprised around 60 patients with relapsed/refractory classical Hodgkin lymphoma whose best overall responses were complete response, partial response or progressive disease. In the multi-cohort phase II CheckMate 205 trial, trial patients received single-agent nivolumab. Best overall response was determined by an independent review committee according to the 2007 International Working Group response criteria. Trial PBMCs were obtained immediately prior to nivolumab initiation (C1D1) and on therapy at cycle 2 day 1 and cycle 4 day 1. Peripheral blood was collected in 8 mL Vacutainer Cell Preparation Tubes, from which PBMCs were isolated by centrifugation and then cryopreserved.

The Qiagen DNeasy kit was used to extract genomic DNA both from unsorted PBMCs and from the negatively selected CD4+ and CD8+ fractions. TCR beta CDR3 regions were subjected to amplification by immunoSEQ multiplex PCR with primers that anneal to V and J segments. A synthetic immune receptor repertoire was used to minimize amplification bias, and any remaining bias was removed computationally after sequencing. As for the original processing: Custom Python scripts were used to quantify repertoire diversity as the Shannon entropy index. Unsorted, CD4+ and CD8+ repertoires were analyzed separately, except in combined analyses where CD4+ and CD8+ sequences were merged in silico. A clone counted as expanded when the clone's frequency after treatment rose at least 2-fold relative to C1D1, and clones undetected at baseline were given a pseudocount of 0.5. Clones with 0 or 1 copy at C1D1 were defined as singleton clones, while clones with 2 or more copies were defined as non-singleton clones. Clones expanded in unsorted samples were annotated as CD4+, CD8+ or unknown by matching protein sequences in sorted samples from the same patient. Diversity changes from C1D1 to C4D1 were tested in paired samples using Wilcoxon tests. TCRdb took this table from immuneACCESS and kept in-frame rearrangements with V and J called. Such tables lack part of the clones; where checked against another copy, unresolved V genes explain under half of the gap, and the rest is unexplained. V and J calls and clone size come straight from that table; D and trimming were deduced from the DNA. A total of tens of thousands of clones appear in this sample, 88% of them only once. The ten largest clonotypes hold under 15% of the sample.

Worth noting for this clone: The specificity of this receptor is unknown. There are no base qualities to consult, and no much larger clone falls within one base.

The chain uses TRBV7-8 and TRBJ1-5; the best D guess is TRBD1, with 5 bases matching. Sequences were derived from peripheral blood mononuclear cells (PBMCs), sampled at baseline. This receptor was taken from a human donor with classical Hodgkin lymphoma. The CDR3: CASSFRGDAGQPQHF. The nucleotides are TGTGCCAGCAGCTTCCGCGGGGACGCGGGGCAGCCCCAGCATTTT.